These T cell receptor beta chains were read from a single sample in a study of beta chain features in type 1 diabetes. Generated by immunoSEQ multiplex PCR, the TCRdb table keeps only in-frame clones and is missing some. This sample has a few hundred thousand clones; about 10% occur once, and the top ten carry approximately 0.03%. Sequenced input: naive CD4+ T cells from blood. Source of these receptors: a young woman in good health. CDR3s include the opening cysteine and the closing phenylalanine or tryptophan. The order of the fields is D gene, clone size, V gene, CDR3 protein. D genes are given only for firm matches. Size is omitted from some rows. Given values are once, few, many or a class for expanded clones.

- | - | TRBV30 | CAWSPSYEQYF
- | - | TRBV10-1 | CASRQGMNTEAFF
TRBD2 | - | TRBV2 | CASSEGLAGAGEQFF
- | few | TRBV6-5 | CASRVETYNEQFF
TRBD2 | few | TRBV5-6 | CASSGGGPWSSYEQYF
- | - | TRBV5-1 | CASSLETALGTEAFF
TRBD2 | few | TRBV5-1 | CASSTRGTSGTSTDTQYF
TRBD2 | - | TRBV30 | CAWSGRSGRGHEQYF
- | few | TRBV23-1 | CASSLEGSTGNTGELFF
TRBD1 | - | TRBV27 | CASSRAVGTGLTDTQYF
- | few | TRBV19 | CASSIQGSGYTF
- | few | TRBV19 | CASSISVGGGINIQYF
TRBD1 | - | TRBV30 | CAWSAGTVYGYTF
- | - | TRBV2 | CASSEGPTLSYEQYF
- | - | TRBV9 | CASSLTRGNTGELFF
TRBD1 | - | TRBV30 | CAWSPRGTGFADTQYF
- | few | TRBV10-3 | CAISATSTVYEQYF
- | few | TRBV11-2 | CASRTSTYEQYF
TRBD2 | - | TRBV4-2 | CASSPGLAGGISYEQYF
TRBD2 | few | TRBV5-1 | CASSRGGGETQYF
- | - | TRBV9 | CASSVVGRSGETQYF
- | - | TRBV5-1 | CASSLEGAHSNTEAFF
TRBD2 | few | TRBV10-1 | CASSQLAGGQETQYF
TRBD2 | - | TRBV28 | CASSPAGLPYEQYF